The clone carrying this TCR beta chain has more than one count but fewer than ten. The antigen remains unidentified. This specimen belongs to a study of T cell repertoires in cytomegalovirus infection. For the study at large: Public TCR beta signatures indicated both CMV infection and matching HLA type. General study findings and limits: HLA-C-restricted CMV-specific TCR beta clonotypes were dominant in the ex vivo response. Carriage of CMV together with the relevant HLA was identifiable through cumulative public TCR beta family frequency.

Germline values: CDR1 MNHEY, CDR2 SVGAGI. Trimming at V came to 7 bases and at J to 5 bases, leaving 10 bases not matched to a gene. This CDR3 is built from 15 residues. TCRdb reprocessed the reads with MiXCR, giving one entry per CDR3 protein. The repertoire has hundreds of thousands of distinct CDR3 sequences, around 10% of them found once; the top ten carry around 2.5%. The chain combines TRBV6-5 with TRBJ2-1; the match to TRBD1 covers 8 bases. This clonotype was obtained from a human donor in good health (CMV status not recorded). Some clones in this sample may be carry-over from other donors' samples. The source material was PBMCs. In DNA, the CDR3 is TGTGCCAGCACCCACCGGGGACAGGAAAACAATGAGCAGTTCTTC. This encodes CASTHRGQENNEQFF.